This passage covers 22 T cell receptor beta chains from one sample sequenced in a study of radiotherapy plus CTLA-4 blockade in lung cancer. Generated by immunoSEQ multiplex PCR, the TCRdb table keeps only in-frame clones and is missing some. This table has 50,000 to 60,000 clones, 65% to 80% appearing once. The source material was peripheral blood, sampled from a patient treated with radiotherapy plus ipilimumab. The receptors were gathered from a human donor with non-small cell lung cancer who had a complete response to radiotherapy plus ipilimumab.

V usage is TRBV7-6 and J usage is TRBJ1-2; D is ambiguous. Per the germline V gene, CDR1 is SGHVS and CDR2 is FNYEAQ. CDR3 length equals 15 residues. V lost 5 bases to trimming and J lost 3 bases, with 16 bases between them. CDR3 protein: CASSPTKGRDYGYTF. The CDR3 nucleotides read TGTGCCAGCAGCCCGACTAAGGGTAGAGACTATGGCTACACCTTC.

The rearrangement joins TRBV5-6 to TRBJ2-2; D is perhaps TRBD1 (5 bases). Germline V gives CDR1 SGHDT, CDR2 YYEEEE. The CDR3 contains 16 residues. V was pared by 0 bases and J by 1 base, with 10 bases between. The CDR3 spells CASSLASDKNTGELFF. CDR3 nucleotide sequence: TGTGCCAGCAGCTTGGCCTCGGACAAGAACACCGGGGAGCTGTTTTTT.

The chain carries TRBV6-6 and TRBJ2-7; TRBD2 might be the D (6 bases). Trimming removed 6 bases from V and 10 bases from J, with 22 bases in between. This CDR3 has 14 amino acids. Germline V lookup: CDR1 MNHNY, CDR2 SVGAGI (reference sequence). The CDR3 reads CASSPGLSIGIQYV. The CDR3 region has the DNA TGTGCCAGCAGCCCGGGACTCTCGATCGGCATTCAGTACGTC.

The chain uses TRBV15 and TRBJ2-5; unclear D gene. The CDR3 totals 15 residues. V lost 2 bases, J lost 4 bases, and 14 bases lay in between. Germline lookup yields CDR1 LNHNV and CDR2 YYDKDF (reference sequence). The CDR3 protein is CATSRPGRGIETQYF. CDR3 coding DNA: TGTGCCACCAGCAGACCCGGTAGAGGCATAGAGACCCAGTACTTC.

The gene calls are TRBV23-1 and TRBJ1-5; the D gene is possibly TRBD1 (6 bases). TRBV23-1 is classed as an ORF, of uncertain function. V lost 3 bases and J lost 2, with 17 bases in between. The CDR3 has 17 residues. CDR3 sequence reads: CASSHRTGGKGNQPQHF. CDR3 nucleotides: TGCGCCAGCAGTCATCGCACGGGGGGCAAAGGCAATCAGCCCCAGCATTTT.

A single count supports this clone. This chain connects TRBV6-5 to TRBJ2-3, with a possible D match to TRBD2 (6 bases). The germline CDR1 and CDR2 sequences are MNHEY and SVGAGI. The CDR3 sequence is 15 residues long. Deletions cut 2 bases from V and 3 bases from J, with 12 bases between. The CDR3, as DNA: TGTGCCAGCAGTTACCAGTCAGGGAGGACAGATACGCAGTATTTT. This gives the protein CASSYQSGRTDTQYF.

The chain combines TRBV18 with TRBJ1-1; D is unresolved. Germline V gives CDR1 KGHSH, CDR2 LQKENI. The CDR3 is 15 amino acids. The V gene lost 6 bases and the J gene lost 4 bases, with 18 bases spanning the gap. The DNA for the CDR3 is TGTGCCAGCTCTAACCAGGAGAGGGCGGGCACTGAAGCTTTCTTT. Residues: CASSNQERAGTEAFF.

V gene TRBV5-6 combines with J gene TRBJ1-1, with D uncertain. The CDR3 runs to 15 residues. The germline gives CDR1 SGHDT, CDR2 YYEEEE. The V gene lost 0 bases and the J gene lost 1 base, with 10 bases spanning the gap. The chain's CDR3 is CASSLDNRQNTEAFF. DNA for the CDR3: TGTGCCAGCAGCTTGGACAACCGACAGAACACTGAAGCTTTCTTT. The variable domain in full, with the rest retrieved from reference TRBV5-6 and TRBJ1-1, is DAGVTQSPTHLIKTRGQQVTLRCSPKSGHDTVSWYQQALGQGPQFIFQYYEEEERQRGNFPDRFSGHQFPNYSSELNVNALLLGDSALYLCASSLDNRQNTEAFFGQGTRLTVV.

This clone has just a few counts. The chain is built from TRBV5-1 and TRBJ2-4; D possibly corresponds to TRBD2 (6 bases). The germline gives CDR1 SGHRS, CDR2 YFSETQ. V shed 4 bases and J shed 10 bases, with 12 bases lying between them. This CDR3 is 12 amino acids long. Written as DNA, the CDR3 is TGCGCCAGCAGCGGATTCCGGGGGATTCAGTACTTC. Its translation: CASSGFRGIQYF.

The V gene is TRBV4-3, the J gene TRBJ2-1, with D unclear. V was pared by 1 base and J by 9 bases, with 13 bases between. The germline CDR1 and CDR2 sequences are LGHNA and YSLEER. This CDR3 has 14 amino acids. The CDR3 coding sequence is TGCGCCAGCAGCCAAGGAGGTGATATCAGTGAGCAGTTCTTC. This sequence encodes CASSQGGDISEQFF.

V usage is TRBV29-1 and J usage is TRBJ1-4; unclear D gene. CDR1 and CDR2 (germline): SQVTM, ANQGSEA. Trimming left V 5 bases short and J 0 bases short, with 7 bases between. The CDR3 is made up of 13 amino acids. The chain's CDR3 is CSVTDPTNEKLFF. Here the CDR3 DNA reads TGCAGCGTTACAGATCCAACTAATGAAAAACTGTTTTTT.

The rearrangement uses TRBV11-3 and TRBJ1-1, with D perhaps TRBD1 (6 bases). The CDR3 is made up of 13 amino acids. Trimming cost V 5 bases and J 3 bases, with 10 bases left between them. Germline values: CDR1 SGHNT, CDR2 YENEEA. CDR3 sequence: CASSQRQDTEAFF. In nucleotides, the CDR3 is TGTGCCAGCAGCCAAAGACAGGACACTGAAGCTTTCTTT.

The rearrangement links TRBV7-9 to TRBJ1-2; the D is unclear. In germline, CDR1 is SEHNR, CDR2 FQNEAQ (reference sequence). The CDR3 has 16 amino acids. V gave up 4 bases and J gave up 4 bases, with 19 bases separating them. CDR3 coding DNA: TGTGCCAGCAGCTCGATTATGGTGTCAGGCATCTATGGCTACACCTTC. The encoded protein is CASSSIMVSGIYGYTF.

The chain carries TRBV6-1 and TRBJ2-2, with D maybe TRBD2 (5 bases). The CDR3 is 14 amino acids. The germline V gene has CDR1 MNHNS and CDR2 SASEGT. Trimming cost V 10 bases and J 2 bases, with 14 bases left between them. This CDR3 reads CATPRTLNTGELFF. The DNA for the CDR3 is TGTGCCACCCCCCGGACTCTTAACACCGGGGAGCTGTTTTTT.

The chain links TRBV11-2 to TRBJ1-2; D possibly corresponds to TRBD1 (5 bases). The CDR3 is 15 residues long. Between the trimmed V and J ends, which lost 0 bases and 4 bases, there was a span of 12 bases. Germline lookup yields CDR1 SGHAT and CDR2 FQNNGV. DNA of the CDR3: TGTGCCAGCAGCTTAGAGGGGCGCTCGGGCTATGGCTACACCTTC. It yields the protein CASSLEGRSGYGYTF.

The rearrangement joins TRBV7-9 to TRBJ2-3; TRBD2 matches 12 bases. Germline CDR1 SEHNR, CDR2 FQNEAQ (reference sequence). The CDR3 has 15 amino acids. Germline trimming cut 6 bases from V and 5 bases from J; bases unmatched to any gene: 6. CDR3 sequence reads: CASRETSGSGDTQYF. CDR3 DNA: TGTGCCAGCAGAGAGACTAGCGGGAGCGGAGATACGCAGTATTTT.

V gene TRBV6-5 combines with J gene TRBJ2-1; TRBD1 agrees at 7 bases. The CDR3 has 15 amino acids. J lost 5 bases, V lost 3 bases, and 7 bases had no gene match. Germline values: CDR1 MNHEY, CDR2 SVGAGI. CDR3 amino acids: CASSYEGAGDNEQFF. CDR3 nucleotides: TGTGCCAGCAGTTATGAGGGGGCCGGGGACAATGAGCAGTTCTTC.

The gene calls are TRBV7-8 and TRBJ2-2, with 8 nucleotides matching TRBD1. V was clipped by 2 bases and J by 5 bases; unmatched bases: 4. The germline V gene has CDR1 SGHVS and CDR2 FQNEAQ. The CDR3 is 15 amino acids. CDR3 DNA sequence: TGTGCCAGCAGCTTACAGGGGGCTGGTACCGGGGAGCTGTTTTTT. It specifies CASSLQGAGTGELFF. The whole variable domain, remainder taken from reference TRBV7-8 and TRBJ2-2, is GAGVSQSPRYKVAKRGQDVALRCDPISGHVSLFWYQQALGQGPEFLTYFQNEAQLDKSGLPSDRFFAERPEGSVSTLKIQRTQQEDSAVYLCASSLQGAGTGELFFGEGSRLTVL.

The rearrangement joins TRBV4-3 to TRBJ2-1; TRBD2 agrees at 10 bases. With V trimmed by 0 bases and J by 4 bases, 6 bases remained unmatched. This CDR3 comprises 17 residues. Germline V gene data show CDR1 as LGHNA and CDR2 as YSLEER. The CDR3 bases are TGCGCCAGCAGCCAAGACCTAGCGGGAGTCCCTTACAATGAGCAGTTCTTC. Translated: CASSQDLAGVPYNEQFF.

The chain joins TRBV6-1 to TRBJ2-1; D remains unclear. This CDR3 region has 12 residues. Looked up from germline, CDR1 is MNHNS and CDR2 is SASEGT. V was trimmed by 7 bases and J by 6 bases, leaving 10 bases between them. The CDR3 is CASIDFSNEQFF. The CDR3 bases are TGTGCCAGCATCGACTTTTCCAATGAGCAGTTCTTC.

The CDR3 spells CASSITRQGKTGNTIYF. CDR3 sequence (DNA): TGTGCCAGTAGTATAACCCGACAGGGGAAGACTGGAAACACCATATATTTT. The rearrangement links TRBV19 to TRBJ1-3; 8 positions match TRBD1. The CDR3 extends over 17 amino acids. The trim removed 2 bases at V and 2 bases at J, leaving 8 bases unmatched. Looked up from germline, CDR1 is LNHDA and CDR2 is SQIVND (reference sequence). Supplemented by reference TRBV19 and TRBJ1-3, the full variable domain reads DGGITQSPKYLFRKEGQNVTLSCEQNLNHDAMYWYRQDPGQGLRLIYYSQIVNDFQKGDIAEGYSVSREKKESFPLTVTSAQKNPTAFYLCASSITRQGKTGNTIYFGEGSWLTVV.

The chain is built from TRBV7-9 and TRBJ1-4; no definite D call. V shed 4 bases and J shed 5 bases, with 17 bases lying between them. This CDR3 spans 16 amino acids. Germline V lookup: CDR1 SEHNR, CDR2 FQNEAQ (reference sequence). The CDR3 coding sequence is TGTGCCAGCAGCTCTCCGGAGAGCAGTATCAATGAAAAACTGTTTTTT. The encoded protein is CASSSPESSINEKLFF. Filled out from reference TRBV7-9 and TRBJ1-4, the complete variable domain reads DTGVSQNPRHKITKRGQNVTFRCDPISEHNRLYWYRQTLGQGPEFLTYFQNEAQLEKSRLLSDRFSAERPKGSFSTLEIQRTEQGDSAMYLCASSSPESSINEKLFFGSGTQLSVL.